A selection of T cell receptor beta chains follows, all from one sample in a study of blood T cell repertoires in COVID-19. Repertoires were generated with immunoSEQ multiplex PCR, while TCRdb's copy carries only in-frame clones and drops some. The data contain about 100,000 clones, around 85% of them singletons. What was sequenced was peripheral blood. These receptors came from a human donor in a cohort sampled during active COVID-19. Both conserved end residues are part of each CDR3. The order of the fields is J gene, clone size, V gene, D gene, CDR3 DNA, CDR3 protein. The D gene is left open where the match is weak. A row's size may be missing; if present it is once, few, many or a size class.

TRBJ1-2 | . | TRBV20-1 | . | TGTAGTCTCCAGTCTAACTATGGCTACACCTTC | CSLQSNYGYTF
TRBJ1-6 | . | TRBV2 | TRBD1 | TGTGCCAGCAGTCGGGACAGCTCAGATAATTCACCCCTCCACTTT | CASSRDSSDNSPLHF
TRBJ1-2 | . | TRBV27 | . | TGTGCCAGCAGTAGTCAGGGCTATGGCTACACCTTC | CASSSQGYGYTF
TRBJ2-1 | . | TRBV7-2 | . | TGTGCCAGCAGCTTAGACAGGTCGGAGTTCTTC | CASSLDRSEFF
TRBJ1-1 | . | TRBV10-2 | . | TGCGCCAGCAGTATAGGGGGTTGGTTAACTGAAGCTTTCTTT | CASSIGGWLTEAFF
TRBJ2-1 | . | TRBV7-2 | TRBD2 | TGTGCCAGCAGCCCTAGCGGGAACTCCTACAATGAGCAGTTCTTC | CASSPSGNSYNEQFF
TRBJ2-1 | . | TRBV5-1 | TRBD2 | TGCGCCAGCAGCTTGGCCGTACTGGGCGGGAGCGGGAATGAGCAGTTCTTC | CASSLAVLGGSGNEQFF
TRBJ1-1 | . | TRBV11-2 | . | TGTGCCAGCAGCCGACCGGAGGGTACTGCTTTCTTT | CASSRPEGTAFF
TRBJ1-1 | . | TRBV1 | . | TGCACCAGCAGCCACAGACAGGGGTGTGATTTGGGCACTGAAGCTTTCTTT | CTSSHRQGCDLGTEAFF
TRBJ2-5 | once | TRBV19 | . | TGTGCCAGTAGTGCACAACGAGAGACCCAGTACTTC | CASSAQRETQYF
TRBJ2-1 | . | TRBV25-1 | TRBD1 | TGTGCCAGCAGTGACCGGGACAGGGGTAATGAGCAGTTCTTC | CASSDRDRGNEQFF
TRBJ2-1 | . | TRBV9 | TRBD2 | TGTGCCAGCAGCGTAGGACGGGAGGGTATTTCTGAGCAGTTCTTC | CASSVGREGISEQFF
TRBJ2-3 | . | TRBV7-2 | TRBD2 | TGTGCCAGCAGCACGACTAGCGGGAGCGTTGCAGATACGCAGTATTTT | CASSTTSGSVADTQYF
TRBJ2-1 | . | TRBV2 | . | TGTGCCAGCAGTGAAGCGCTAACTTATGAGCAGTTCTTC | CASSEALTYEQFF
TRBJ2-5 | . | TRBV29-1 | TRBD2 | TGCAGCGGGTTAGGACTAGCGGGGGGGCAGTTACGGCAAGAGACCCAGTACTTC | CSGLGLAGGQLRQETQYF
TRBJ2-3 | . | TRBV14 | TRBD2 | TGTGCCAGCAGCTTCTACTCTAGCGGGAGGGCAACAGATACGCAGTATTTT | CASSFYSSGRATDTQYF
TRBJ2-7 | . | TRBV6-2/TRBV6-3 | TRBD1 | TGTGCCAGCAGTCCGCTAAAGGGGGCCTCCTACGAGCAGTACTTC | CASSPLKGASYEQYF